A single sample gave rise to the 32 T cell receptor beta chains below, sequenced in a study of regulatory T cells in long-lasting Graves disease. Researchers made TCR beta libraries by using iRepertoire HTBI primers and running Arm-PCR on CDR3 regions. TCRdb re-analysed the multiplex PCR reads in MiXCR, keeping a single row per CDR3 protein. The data contain some 500,000 distinct CDR3 sequences, roughly 14% of them singletons. Time point in this sample: newly diagnosed GD, antithyroid drugs for less than 3 months. TCR sequences were obtained from RNA taken from PBMCs. The data were also submitted as part of a second study, on T cells in Graves' hyperthyroidism and ophthalmopathy.

The source material was peripheral blood mononuclear cells (PBMCs), sampled at new diagnosis, from a patient treated with antithyroid drugs. The receptors come from a man between 25 and 39 years old with Graves disease.

The chain recombines TRBV7-9 with TRBJ2-5; D not certain. V was pared by 1 base and J by 7 bases, with 7 bases between. The CDR3 is 12 amino acids. Looked up from germline, CDR1 is SEHNR and CDR2 is FQNEAQ (reference sequence). The CDR3 sequence: CASSLDHGTQYF. The DNA of the CDR3 is TGTGCCAGCAGCTTAGACCACGGGACCCAGTACTTC.

The V call is TRBV27, the J call TRBJ1-6; 11 bases fit TRBD1. Germline-derived CDR1 and CDR2 are MNHEY and SMNVEV (reference sequence). This CDR3 has 16 residues. The V and J ends lost 5 bases and 7 bases, in that order; junction bases with no gene match: 7. The CDR3 sequence: CASSPDRGLQNSPLHF. CDR3 bases: TGTGCCAGCAGTCCGGACAGGGGGCTACAGAATTCACCCCTCCACTTT.

This clonotype was counted at least ten times. The chain is built from TRBV18 and TRBJ1-2; a possible D gene is TRBD1 (5 bases). There are 13 residues in the CDR3. Germline assignment: CDR1 KGHSH and CDR2 LQKENI. V lost 2 bases and J 6 bases, leaving 10 bases between the germline ends. CDR3 bases: TGTGCCAGCTCACCATCTCTAGGGGATGGCTACACCTTC. Protein product: CASSPSLGDGYTF.

This clonotype has more than one count but fewer than ten. The rearrangement links TRBV12-3 or TRBV12-4 to TRBJ2-2; D is unclear. The CDR3 extends over 13 amino acids. Deletions cut 5 bases from V and 4 bases from J, with 8 bases between. In nucleotides, the CDR3 is TGTGCCAGCAGTCGCGTCAGCACCGGGGAGCTGTTTTTT. Amino acid sequence: CASSRVSTGELFF.

The chain joins TRBV7-2 to TRBJ2-2; 7 nucleotides match TRBD2. With V trimmed by 4 bases and J by 5 bases, 10 bases remained unmatched. CDR3 size: 16 residues. Germline V gene data show CDR1 as SGHTA and CDR2 as FQGNSA. CDR3 amino acids: CASSSLGGGPTGELFF. The CDR3 nucleotides are TGTGCCAGCAGCTCCCTGGGGGGAGGGCCAACCGGGGAGCTGTTTTTT.

In its sample, this clonotype was seen a few times. The chain is built from TRBV27 and TRBJ2-1, with TRBD1 identical over 10 bases. Per germline, CDR1 MNHEY and CDR2 SMNVEV (reference sequence). With 5 bases clipped from V and 16 bases from J, the junction kept 11 bases outside the gene matches. This CDR3 is built from 13 residues. CDR3 sequence reads: CASSPYDRGPYFF. In DNA form, the CDR3 reads TGTGCCAGCAGTCCTTACGACAGGGGGCCTTATTTCTTC.

This clonotype was observed at least ten times. V is TRBV12-3 or TRBV12-4 and J is TRBJ1-5; TRBD1 is a possible D gene (6 bases). The CDR3 consists of 13 residues. V was cut by 6 bases and J by 6 bases, with 12 bases left in between. CDR3 amino acids: CASSHPGVQPQHF. The CDR3, as DNA: TGTGCCAGCAGCCACCCAGGGGTTCAGCCCCAGCATTTT.

This clonotype has a count of ten or more. The rearrangement joins TRBV15 to TRBJ1-1; D is unclear. Germline V CDR1 and CDR2: LNHNV, YYDKDF (reference sequence). The CDR3 runs to 15 residues. V lost 0 bases and J lost 1, with 9 bases in between. The CDR3 nucleotides are TGTGCCACCAGCAGAGAAGCGGAGACGAACACTGAAGCTTTCTTT. Translated: CATSREAETNTEAFF.

At least ten counts were recorded for this clonotype. The V and J genes are TRBV30 and TRBJ2-1; D may be TRBD2 (6 bases). Looked up from germline, CDR1 is GTSNPN and CDR2 is SVGIG (reference sequence). The CDR3 loop spans 12 amino acids. V lost 3 bases, J lost 9 bases, and 12 bases lay in between. CDR3 amino acids: CAWRGLGGEQFF. The CDR3, as DNA: TGTGCCTGGAGGGGATTGGGAGGTGAGCAGTTCTTC. The full variable domain, rest sourced from reference TRBV30 and TRBJ2-1, is SQTIHQWPATLVQPVGSPLSLECTVEGTSNPNLYWYRQAAGRGLQLLFYSVGIGQISSEVPQNLSASRPQDRQFILSSKKLLLSDSGFYLCAWRGLGGEQFFGPGTRLTVL.

Regarding this clonotype: This may arise from a read error, as a much more abundant clone is one base away. The chain is built from TRBV2 and TRBJ2-1; TRBD2 aligns across 10 bases. After removal of 4 bases from V and 5 bases from J, the junction contained 5 bases not matched to a gene. Looked up from germline, CDR1 is SNHLY and CDR2 is FYNNEI. The CDR3 extends over 15 amino acids. The CDR3 DNA follows: TGTGCCAGCAGTGGAGACGGACTAGCGGACAATGAGCAGTTCTTC. Translation: CASSGDGLADNEQFF.

The chain combines TRBV20-1 with TRBJ2-3, with D perhaps TRBD2 (6 bases). V dropped 1 base and J dropped 10 bases, with 12 bases sitting between them. The CDR3 runs 12 residues. The germline gives CDR1 DFQATT, CDR2 SNEGSKA (reference sequence). DNA for the CDR3: TGCAGTGCTAGAGGACTAGTACGGCCGCAGTATTTT. It yields the protein CSARGLVRPQYF.

V is TRBV9 and J is TRBJ2-1; TRBD2 matches 7 bases. Germline lookup yields CDR1 SGDLS and CDR2 YYNGEE. CDR3 length: 17 residues. J was trimmed by 5 bases and V by 0 bases; bases with no gene match: 11. Here the CDR3 DNA reads TGTGCCAGCAGCGTAGTCGGGGGAGGGCCTGGGGACAATGAGCAGTTCTTC. Translating it yields CASSVVGGGPGDNEQFF.

This clonotype was observed a single time. The chain employs TRBV20-1 and TRBJ2-7; TRBD1 matches 9 bases. J lost 5 bases, V lost 5 bases, and 7 bases had no gene match. The germline gives CDR1 DFQATT, CDR2 SNEGSKA (reference sequence). CDR3 size: 13 residues. CDR3 in DNA: TGCAGTGCTGACCATACAGGGGGCGACGAGCAGTACTTC. Amino acid sequence: CSADHTGGDEQYF.

This clonotype has at least ten counts. The chain couples TRBV5-1 to TRBJ2-3; 11 bases map to TRBD2. The CDR3 consists of 16 residues. The V segment lost 6 bases and the J segment 4 bases; nucleotides outside the gene matches: 10. From germline, CDR1 is SGHRS and CDR2 YFSETQ. The CDR3 protein is CASTPGTSGRSDTQYF. Written as DNA, the CDR3 is TGCGCCAGCACTCCTGGTACTAGCGGGAGATCAGATACGCAGTATTTT.

The rearrangement links TRBV30 to TRBJ2-3, with D possibly being TRBD1 (6 bases). This CDR3 is 14 amino acids long. With 3 bases removed from V and 1 base from J, the gap between germline ends came to 11 bases. CDR1 and CDR2 from the germline V gene are GTSNPN and SVGIG (reference sequence). The DNA for the CDR3 is TGTGCCTGGAGCAGGGGCTTTGGCACAGATACGCAGTATTTT. It encodes CAWSRGFGTDTQYF.

This clonotype was picked up many times. The V call is TRBV25-1, the J call TRBJ2-7; perhaps TRBD1 as D (5 bases). V lost 6 bases, J lost 2 bases, and 14 bases lay in between. The germline gives CDR1 MGHDK, CDR2 SYGVNS. This CDR3 has 14 residues. CDR3 loop: CASSKGRGPYEQYF. Here the CDR3 DNA reads TGTGCCAGCAGCAAAGGAAGGGGCCCCTACGAGCAGTACTTC.

Regarding this clonotype: A read error may explain this, as a much larger clone is one base away. This chain uses TRBV7-2 with TRBJ2-3; D unresolved. The germline V gene encodes CDR1 SGHTA and CDR2 FQGNSA. This CDR3 is 19 amino acids long. The V end lost 8 bases, the J end lost 4 bases, and 31 bases lay between the germline ends. Here the CDR3 DNA reads TGTGCCAGCCAACAGCTTAGATTCATCCAGCGCAACCCTCCAGATACGCAGTATTTT. Translated, it gives CASQQLRFIQRNPPDTQYF.

This clonotype occurred many times. The chain has TRBV24-1 and TRBJ1-2; D is unclear. The length of the CDR3 is 15 residues. Germline V gene lookup returns CDR1 KGHDR and CDR2 SFDVKD. V was shortened by 5 bases and J by 2 bases, with 14 bases between the two germline ends. The CDR3 nucleotides read TGTGCCACCAGTGGGGGTGACTTAAGGAACTATGGCTACACCTTC. It codes for CATSGGDLRNYGYTF.

Many counts were recorded for this clonotype. The chain employs TRBV19 and TRBJ1-4, with D hard to call. Germline assignment: CDR1 LNHDA and CDR2 SQIVND (reference sequence). The CDR3 loop spans 14 amino acids. Deletions cut 8 bases from V and 6 bases from J, with 16 bases between. CDR3 protein: CASGPRTEDEKLFF. The DNA of the CDR3 is TGTGCCAGTGGGCCTCGGACGGAGGATGAAAAACTGTTTTTT.

This clonotype was seen at least ten times. The chain joins TRBV11-3 to TRBJ2-5; TRBD1 aligns across 9 bases. With V trimmed by 5 bases and J by 4 bases, 5 bases remained unmatched. This CDR3 is built from 14 residues. Germline CDR1 reads SGHNT; CDR2 reads YENEEA. CDR3 coding DNA: TGTGCCAGCAGCCGTGGACAGGGGCTAGAGACCCAGTACTTC. Amino acids: CASSRGQGLETQYF.

The rearrangement uses TRBV7-8 and TRBJ2-2; 8 nucleotides line up with TRBD2. V lost 1 base, J lost 8 bases, and 12 bases stayed unmatched. CDR1 is SGHVS and CDR2 is FQNEAQ in the germline V gene. The length of the CDR3 is 17 residues. The CDR3 protein is CASSLGVAGYLRGELFF. The CDR3 DNA is TGTGCCAGCAGCTTAGGTGTAGCGGGATACCTGAGGGGGGAGCTGTTTTTT.

This clonotype has a count of ten or more. Here the CDR3 reads CSAEGQGGYEQYF. CDR3 in DNA: TGCAGCGCCGAGGGACAGGGAGGCTACGAGCAGTACTTC. This rearrangement joins TRBV29-1 to TRBJ2-7; 9 bases align to TRBD1. The J segment lost 3 bases and the V segment lost 7 bases, leaving 7 bases of the junction unmatched. This CDR3 has 13 amino acids. Germline V gene sequence: CDR1 SQVTM, CDR2 ANQGSEA.

V is TRBV5-4 and J is TRBJ1-2; D is uncertain. V was pared by 0 bases and J by 4 bases, with 10 bases between. The germline V gene has CDR1 SGHNT and CDR2 YYREEE (reference sequence). This CDR3 is 14 amino acids long. The CDR3 region is CASSLVGPFYGYTF. CDR3 coding DNA: TGTGCCAGCAGCTTGGTAGGGCCCTTCTATGGCTACACCTTC.

At least ten counts were recorded for this clonotype. The chain employs TRBV29-1 and TRBJ1-2; possibly TRBD1 for D (6 bases). The CDR3 is made up of 12 amino acids. CDR1 is SQVTM, CDR2 ANQGSEA, per germline. V was clipped by 3 bases and J by 7 bases, with 12 bases between them. DNA for the CDR3: TGCAGCGTTGACCTCAGGGGTACTGGCTACACCTTC. Encoded protein: CSVDLRGTGYTF.

The chain combines TRBV15 with TRBJ1-6; D is perhaps TRBD1 (5 bases). Germline assignment: CDR1 LNHNV and CDR2 YYDKDF (reference sequence). The CDR3 covers 14 residues. Trimming cost V 0 bases and J 9 bases, with 9 bases left between them. The CDR3 loop is CATSRDRGSSPLHF. The CDR3 DNA follows: TGTGCCACCAGCAGAGATCGGGGCAGTTCACCCCTCCACTTT.

This clonotype occurred a few times. The chain links TRBV9 to TRBJ2-5, with D uncertain. Germline loops: CDR1 SGDLS, CDR2 YYNGEE. The germline V and J ends were trimmed by 0 bases and 0 bases, with 0 bases remaining between them. The CDR3 runs to 12 residues. The CDR3 DNA is TGTGCCAGCAGCGTAGACCAAGAGACCCAGTACTTC. This gives the protein CASSVDQETQYF.

This clonotype was found many times. The rearrangement joins TRBV7-8 to TRBJ1-4; D remains ambiguous. Germline V CDR1 and CDR2: SGHVS, FQNEAQ. The CDR3 sequence is 15 residues long. V dropped 3 bases and J dropped 5 bases, with 13 bases sitting between them. The CDR3 DNA follows: TGTGCCAGCAGCTTCCTCGGCAGCACCAATGAAAAACTGTTTTTT. The encoded protein is CASSFLGSTNEKLFF.

DNA for the CDR3: TGTGCCAGCAGTGTTGGGACTAGCGAGGGGGCCGGGGAGCTGTTTTTT. The encoded protein is CASSVGTSEGAGELFF. The rearrangement joins TRBV6-4 to TRBJ2-2; 10 positions match TRBD2. Germline V lookup: CDR1 MRHNA, CDR2 SNTAGT. Unmatched junction bases numbered 8, after V lost 4 bases and J lost 6 bases. The CDR3 is 16 residues long.

The table lists this clonotype with a few counts. Being one base from a much bigger clone, this may be a read error. The gene calls are TRBV11-2 and TRBJ1-2, with D unresolved. The germline gives CDR1 SGHAT, CDR2 FQNNGV. CDR3 length: 13 amino acids. This CDR3 is CASSRRTAAGYAF. CDR3 nucleotides: TGTGCCAGCAGCCGACGGACGGCCGCGGGCTACGCCTTC.

This clonotype was observed at least ten times. The chain uses TRBV11-2 and TRBJ1-2; TRBD1 might be the D (5 bases). V shed 5 bases and J shed 5 bases, with 21 bases lying between them. This CDR3 region has 16 residues. The germline gives CDR1 SGHAT, CDR2 FQNNGV. Written as DNA, the CDR3 is TGTGCCAGCAGCCCCGATGGGGCAAGGAACGGTTATGGCTACACCTTC. Translation gives CASSPDGARNGYGYTF.

The table lists this clonotype with many counts. The chain recombines TRBV3-1 with TRBJ2-3; TRBD2 aligns across 8 bases. Germline-derived CDR1 and CDR2 are LGHDT and YNNKEL (reference sequence). This CDR3 comprises 15 residues. J gave up 2 bases and V 4 bases, and 5 bases lay outside the gene matches. CDR3 in amino acids: CASSLTSGNTDTQYF. The CDR3 DNA is TGTGCCAGCAGCCTTACTAGCGGCAACACAGATACGCAGTATTTT.

This clonotype was seen repeatedly, ten times or more. This chain uses TRBV12-3 or TRBV12-4 with TRBJ2-7; D is undetermined. The CDR3 is 14 residues long. V was cut by 6 bases and J by 3 bases, with 15 bases left in between. CDR3 region: CASSDRMRHYEQYF. CDR3 bases: TGTGCCAGCAGCGACCGGATGCGACACTACGAGCAGTACTTC.